This TCR beta chain was recovered during a study of T cell responses to AZD1222 COVID-19 vaccine. Study-wide points: Of the AZD1222 recipients, only five or six were seropositive at baseline. Sampled repertoires all dated from after the peak T cell response.

V was shortened by 3 bases and J by 4 bases, with 15 bases between the two germline ends. The CDR3 loop spans 15 amino acids. The germline gives CDR1 MGHRA, CDR2 YSYEKL. Second doses at about 4 or about 12 weeks were pooled. Clones were sequenced by immunoSEQ multiplex PCR, and TCRdb holds only the in-frame ones, with some missing. The table records around 190,000 clones, roughly nine tenths of them present only once. This clone is a singleton in its sample. Its target is not known. The chain carries TRBV4-1 and TRBJ1-2, with D maybe TRBD1 (5 bases). Sequencing used peripheral blood, obtained 28 days after the second AZD1222 dose. The receptor was derived from an adult who received the AZD1222 COVID-19 vaccine. The CDR3 bases are TGCGCCAGCAGCCAGGAGCAGATCAGGGTCTATGGCTACACCTTC. Translating gives CASSQEQIRVYGYTF.